This is a list of T cell receptor beta chains from one sample in a study of molecular identifiers for immune sequencing clone quantification. MiXCR, run by TCRdb on the PCR reads, gives a single entry per CDR3 protein. The sample yields around 470,000 distinct CDR3 sequences, about a quarter seen once. The sample was naive CD8+ T cells from blood, with Jurkat cell RNA spiked in. The receptor set was obtained from a human donor in good health. Some libraries in this study had Jurkat cell RNA spiked in. The CDR3 runs from the conserved cysteine through the conserved F or W. D genes are given only for firm matches. Size values are once, few and many counts, or a class for expanded clones, and some rows have none.

CDR3 length	clone size	D gene	V gene	J gene	CDR3 DNA	CDR3 protein
17	.	.	TRBV11-2	TRBJ1-3	TGTGCCAGCAGCTTAGGGGTACTGGGTTTCTCTGGAGACACCATATATTTT	CASSLGVLGFSGDTIYF
16	.	TRBD1	TRBV30	TRBJ2-7	TGTGCCTGGGGTGAGGTTCTGGGACAGGGGCTCTACGAGCAGTACTTC	CAWGEVLGQGLYEQYF
16	.	.	TRBV6-5	TRBJ2-5	TGTGCCAGCAGTTCGAACCACTGGACAGTTCTAGAGACCCAGTACTTC	CASSSNHWTVLETQYF
13	many	.	TRBV12-3/TRBV12-4	TRBJ2-3	TGTGCCAGCAGCCCCATTCTGGCAGATACGCAGTATTTT	CASSPILADTQYF
17	.	TRBD2	TRBV5-1	TRBJ2-7	TGCGCCAGCAGCTTCACCGGGACTAGCGGAGGCTCCTACGCGCAGTACTTC	CASSFTGTSGGSYAQYF
14	.	.	TRBV12-3/TRBV12-4	TRBJ2-6	TGTGCCAGCCAGTCGCGTTTTGGGGCCAACGTCCTGACTTTC	CASQSRFGANVLTF
13	few	.	TRBV28	TRBJ1-5	TGTGCCGGAGGTTTACATAGCAATCAGCCCCAGCATTTT	CAGGLHSNQPQHF
16	few	TRBD2	TRBV9	TRBJ2-3	TGTGCCAGCAGCGTAGAGCCTAGCGGGGGCGGCTATACGCAGTATTTT	CASSVEPSGGGYTQYF
12	many	.	TRBV5-6	TRBJ1-1	TGTGCCAGCAGCTTCGATGACTCTGAAGCTTTCTTT	CASSFDDSEAFF
18	few	.	TRBV10-3	TRBJ2-6	TGTGCCATCAGTGAGTCGTGGGACACCGGCTCTGGGGCCAACGTCCTGACTTTC	CAISESWDTGSGANVLTF
14	.	TRBD2	TRBV6-6	TRBJ2-7	TGTGCCAGCAGTTACTTCCGGGAGGGCAACGAGCAGTACTTC	CASSYFREGNEQYF
13	many	.	TRBV28	TRBJ2-5	TGTGCCAGCAAACGACTGGGGCGAGAGACCCAGTACTTC	CASKRLGRETQYF
13	.	.	TRBV4-1	TRBJ2-7	TGCGCCAGCAGCCAATCCGCAGGGCACGGGCAGTACTTC	CASSQSAGHGQYF
15	few	.	TRBV3-1	TRBJ1-1	TGTGCCAGCAGCCAATACCTTGGGGGGGGGACTGAAGCTTTCTTT	CASSQYLGGGTEAFF
14	many	.	TRBV12-3/TRBV12-4	TRBJ1-4	TGTGCCAGCAGTTTCTCAGGGGTTAATGAAAAACTGTTTTTT	CASSFSGVNEKLFF
15	.	.	TRBV7-9	TRBJ2-2	TGTGCCAGCAGTACGGCGGAAGCGAACACCGGGGAGCTGTTTTTT	CASSTAEANTGELFF
17	few	.	TRBV4-1	TRBJ2-5	TGCGCCAGCAGCCAAGAAGGAGGACGGACCCCGGGGGAGACCCAGTACTTC	CASSQEGGRTPGETQYF
17	many	.	TRBV4-3	TRBJ2-2	TGCGCCAGCAGCCAAGATTTGACGGGGACGAACACCGGGGAGCTGTTTTTT	CASSQDLTGTNTGELFF
15	.	.	TRBV28	TRBJ2-7	TGTGCCAGCAGTTTATTGTCAGGACCACCCTACGAGCAGTACTTC	CASSLLSGPPYEQYF
16	many	TRBD1	TRBV7-9	TRBJ2-2	TGTGCCACCACCCACACCGGGACAGCTTACACCGGGGAGCTGTTTTTT	CATTHTGTAYTGELFF
15	few	.	TRBV6-5	TRBJ1-3	TGTGCCAGCAGTTTGGGACCGGGATCTGGAAACACCATATATTTT	CASSLGPGSGNTIYF
16	.	.	TRBV14	TRBJ2-2	TGTGCCAGCAGCCAAGATTGGGGCCAGAACACCGGGGAGCTGTTTTTT	CASSQDWGQNTGELFF
15	many	.	TRBV3-1	TRBJ2-3	TGTGCCAGCAGCCAAGAATGGTCTAGCACAGATACGCAGTATTTT	CASSQEWSSTDTQYF
23	few	TRBD2	TRBV7-9	TRBJ2-2	TGTGCCAGCAGCCCCCCCCGTGGCCAGCGGGAGCCTACGGAGGGGTTCAGTACCGGGGAGCTGTTTTTT	CASSPPRGQREPTEGFSTGELFF
12	.	.	TRBV7-9	TRBJ2-1	TGTGCCAGCAGCCCCACTGGAAGTGAGCAGTTCTTC	CASSPTGSEQFF
14	.	TRBD1	TRBV29-1	TRBJ2-1	TGCAGCGAAAAGACAGGGGTGTCCTACAATGAGCAGTTCTTC	CSEKTGVSYNEQFF
12	many	.	TRBV12-3/TRBV12-4	TRBJ2-2	TGTGCCAGCAGTCCGAACGCCGGGGAGCTGTTTTTT	CASSPNAGELFF
13	many	TRBD2	TRBV20-1	TRBJ2-2	TGCAGTGCTAGATCTAGCGGGGGCTGGGAGCTGTTTTTT	CSARSSGGWELFF
14	many	TRBD2	TRBV19	TRBJ2-3	TGTGCCAGTTCGACTAGCGGGAGCACAGATACGCAGTATTTT	CASSTSGSTDTQYF
14	.	.	TRBV20-1	TRBJ2-5	TGCAGTGCTAGAACTAGGGACCACGTTGGGACCCAGTACTTC	CSARTRDHVGTQYF
15	many	.	TRBV4-3	TRBJ2-3	TGCGCCAGCAGCCAATTTGATTCCAGCACAGATACGCAGTATTTT	CASSQFDSSTDTQYF
15	few	TRBD1	TRBV10-3	TRBJ2-7	TGTGCCATCAGTGAGTCTGGGACAGGGCACCACGAGCAGTACTTC	CAISESGTGHHEQYF
18	.	TRBD2	TRBV11-2	TRBJ2-5	TGTGCCAGCAGCTTAGTTTTTTCATTGGCGGGGGATCGAGAGACCCAGTACTTC	CASSLVFSLAGDRETQYF
11	many	.	TRBV20-1	TRBJ2-4	TGCAGTTATCCCGCGGGAAACATTCAGTACTTC	CSYPAGNIQYF
19	.	.	TRBV7-6	TRBJ1-3	TGTGCCAGCAGCTTAACCAGGAAGACCGCGAAAGTGGCTGGAAACACCATATATTTT	CASSLTRKTAKVAGNTIYF
16	.	.	TRBV7-9	TRBJ2-2	TGTGCCAGCAGCCCCCCGCGAGGGGTGAACACCGGGGACCTGTTTTTT	CASSPPRGVNTGDLFF
16	few	.	TRBV11-2	TRBJ1-3	TGTGCCAGCAGCTACCACTCCGGTCGGACGGAAAACACCATATATTTT	CASSYHSGRTENTIYF
12	.	TRBD2	TRBV27	TRBJ2-7	TGTGCCAGCAGGGCGGGAGGGGTCGAGCAGTACTTC	CASRAGGVEQYF
16	many	TRBD1	TRBV7-2	TRBJ2-3	TGTGCCAGCAGCCCTACCCTAGACAGGGGGCCAGATACGCAGTATTTT	CASSPTLDRGPDTQYF
15	few	TRBD2	TRBV28	TRBJ2-3	TGTGCCAGCAGTTTTGGCGGGAGGGCCCTGAATACGCAGTATTTT	CASSFGGRALNTQYF
13	many	TRBD1	TRBV29-1	TRBJ2-3	TGCAGCGTTGAAGTTGCAGGGGGTTATACGCAGTATTTT	CSVEVAGGYTQYF
16	.	.	TRBV7-3	TRBJ2-2	TGTGCCAGCAGCTCCAACTGGGGGATGGGGACCGGGGAGCTGTTTTTT	CASSSNWGMGTGELFF
17	.	.	TRBV19	TRBJ2-5	TGTGCCAGTAGTATTGGTGGACCCGGATCCTTCCAAGAGACCCAGTACTTC	CASSIGGPGSFQETQYF
15	.	.	TRBV6-5	TRBJ1-2	TGTGCCAGCAGACTAGGACACGCCGCAAACTATGGCTACACCTTC	CASRLGHAANYGYTF
19	few	.	TRBV30	TRBJ2-5	TGTGCCTGGTCAGGGTATGCGCGGGTGACAGTCACCTCGCAAGAGACCCAGTACTTC	CAWSGYARVTVTSQETQYF
14	.	.	TRBV20-1	TRBJ2-7	TGCAGTGCTATCCCGAGTATGGGTCCCTACGAGCAGTACTTC	CSAIPSMGPYEQYF
12	many	.	TRBV12-3/TRBV12-4	TRBJ2-6	TGTGCCAGCACTGCTGGGGCCAACGTCCTGACTTTC	CASTAGANVLTF
18	few	.	TRBV5-4	TRBJ2-7	TGTGCCAGCAGCTTGGATGCCGGTTTTGGACAGCACTCCTACGAGCAGTACTTC	CASSLDAGFGQHSYEQYF
14	many	.	TRBV7-6	TRBJ1-5	TGTGCCAGCAGCCTAAGGTTGACGGGTCAGCCCCAGCATTTT	CASSLRLTGQPQHF
16	.	.	TRBV12-5	TRBJ1-1	TGTGCTAGTGGTTTGGAAGTGGGGGAGCTGAACACTGAAGCTTTCTTT	CASGLEVGELNTEAFF
10	many	.	TRBV6-6	TRBJ1-1	TGTGCCAGCAGTTACGAAGAAGCTTTCTTT	CASSYEEAFF
16	.	.	TRBV28	TRBJ1-5	TGTGCCAGCACCCCCCCGGAAGGGAAGCATGGTCAGCCCCAGCATTTT	CASTPPEGKHGQPQHF
15	many	TRBD2	TRBV7-2	TRBJ2-5	TGTGCCAGCAGCTTAGGGTCTAGCGGGGAAGAGACCCAGTACTTC	CASSLGSSGEETQYF
17	few	.	TRBV3-1	TRBJ1-1	TGTGCCAGCAGCCAAGTGAGTATGACAAAAGGGGGCACTGAAGCTTTCTTT	CASSQVSMTKGGTEAFF
13	.	.	TRBV2	TRBJ2-7	TGTGCCAGCAAAGGAGGGTCTGGCTACGAGCAGTACTTC	CASKGGSGYEQYF